The source of this TCR beta chain is a study of blood T cell repertoires in COVID-19. Across the whole study: COVID-19 samples, acute and convalescent, were from the United States, Italy and Spain.

Seattle's enrolled individuals joined amid active infection and were then monitored longitudinally. This CDR3 contains 15 residues. The germline V gene encodes CDR1 SGHRS and CDR2 YFSETQ. V was clipped by 1 base and J by 4 bases; unmatched bases: 8. Authors' data handling: Reference gene primer amplification in the assay estimated nucleated cell counts. Assay: immunoSEQ multiplex PCR; the TCRdb copy retains only in-frame clones and omits some. For V, J and clone size, that table is used; D and trimming come from the DNA. The data contain fewer than 350,000 clones, roughly 89% of them singletons. Specimen: peripheral blood. This chain joins TRBV5-1 and TRBJ2-7; 7 nucleotides match TRBD1. This receptor was taken from a man aged 25 to 45 with COVID-19, enrolled during active disease. The CDR3 sequence: CASSLRGTAPYEQYF. The CDR3, as DNA: TGCGCCAGCAGCTTGCGTGGGACAGCCCCATACGAGCAGTACTTC.